One sample yielded the 2 T cell receptor beta chains listed below, sequenced in a study of blood T cell repertoires in COVID-19. Here immunoSEQ multiplex PCR was the method, and the copy in TCRdb shows in-frame clones only, minus some. The data show about 110,000 clones, 85% to 90% seen once. The sample taken for sequencing was peripheral blood. The source of these receptors is a woman between 50 and 59 years old with acute or convalescent COVID-19.

The V call is TRBV6-1, the J call TRBJ2-3, with D hard to call. The germline V gene has CDR1 MNHNS and CDR2 SASEGT. V lost 1 base, J lost 1 base, and 9 bases lay in between. The CDR3 has 15 residues. Here the CDR3 DNA reads TGTGCCAGCAGTGAAGTTGTAAGAGGCACAGATACGCAGTATTTT. Its protein is CASSEVVRGTDTQYF.

The V gene is TRBV5-4, the J gene TRBJ2-3; D gene uncertain. The V and J ends lost 4 bases and 0 bases respectively, with 6 bases between them. The CDR3 totals 13 residues. Germline-derived CDR1 and CDR2 are SGHNT and YYREEE (reference sequence). The CDR3 is CASSPESTDTQYF. The CDR3 DNA sequence: TGTGCCAGCAGCCCAGAAAGCACAGATACGCAGTATTTT.